This record covers a single T cell receptor beta chain. No antigen is known for it. This entry belongs to a study of OX40 agonist ivuxolimab in advanced cancers. Study-wide results and caveats: The mean number of expanded clones was higher in CD8+ T cells than in CD4+. People who partly responded at 0.1-3.0 mg/kg had some of the least clonal expansion seen.

Data came from immunoSEQ multiplex PCR; TCRdb stores just in-frame clones and leaves some out. This repertoire shows approximately 56,000 clones, about 87% found once; its top ten account for more than 1.5%. The CDR3 is 15 amino acids. The V gene lost 5 bases and the J gene lost 2 bases, with 10 bases spanning the gap. Looked up from germline, CDR1 is SGHNT and CDR2 is YENEEA. Sequencing was performed on CD4+ or CD8+ T cells sorted from blood, taken in a trial of the OX40 agonist ivuxolimab. The V gene is TRBV11-3, the J gene TRBJ2-6, with D maybe TRBD2 (5 bases). The receptor comes from an adult with an advanced solid tumor such as melanoma, head and neck, liver or kidney cancer. The CDR3 is CASSPDGAGANVLTF. The DNA of the CDR3 is TGTGCCAGCAGCCCCGACGGGGCTGGGGCCAACGTCCTGACTTTC.